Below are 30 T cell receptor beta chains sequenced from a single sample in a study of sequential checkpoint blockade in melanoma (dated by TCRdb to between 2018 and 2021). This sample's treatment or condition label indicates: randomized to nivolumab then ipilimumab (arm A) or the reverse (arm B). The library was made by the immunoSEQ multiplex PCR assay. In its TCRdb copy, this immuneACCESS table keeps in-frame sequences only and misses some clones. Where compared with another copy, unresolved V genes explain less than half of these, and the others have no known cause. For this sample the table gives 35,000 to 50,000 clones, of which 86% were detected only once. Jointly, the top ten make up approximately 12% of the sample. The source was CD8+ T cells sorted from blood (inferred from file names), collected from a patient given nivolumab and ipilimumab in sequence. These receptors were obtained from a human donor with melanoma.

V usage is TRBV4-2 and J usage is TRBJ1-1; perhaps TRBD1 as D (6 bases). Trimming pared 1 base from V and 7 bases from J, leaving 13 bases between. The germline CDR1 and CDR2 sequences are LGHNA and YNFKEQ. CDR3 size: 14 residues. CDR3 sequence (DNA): TGTGCCAGCAGCCAAGCTACAGGGCGAGGTGAAGCTTTCTTT. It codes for CASSQATGRGEAFF.

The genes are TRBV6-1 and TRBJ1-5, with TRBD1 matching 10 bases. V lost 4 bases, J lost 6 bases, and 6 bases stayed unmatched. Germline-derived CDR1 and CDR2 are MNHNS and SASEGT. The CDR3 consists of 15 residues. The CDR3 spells CASSGDRGGGQPQHF. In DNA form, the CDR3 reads TGTGCCAGCAGTGGGGACAGGGGAGGGGGTCAGCCCCAGCATTTT.

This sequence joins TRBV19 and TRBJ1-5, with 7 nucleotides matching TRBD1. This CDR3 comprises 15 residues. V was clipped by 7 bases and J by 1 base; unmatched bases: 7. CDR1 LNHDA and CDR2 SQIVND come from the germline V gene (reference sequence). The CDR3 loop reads CASKQGTRSNQPQHF. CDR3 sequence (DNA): TGTGCCAGTAAACAGGGGACCCGAAGCAATCAGCCCCAGCATTTT.

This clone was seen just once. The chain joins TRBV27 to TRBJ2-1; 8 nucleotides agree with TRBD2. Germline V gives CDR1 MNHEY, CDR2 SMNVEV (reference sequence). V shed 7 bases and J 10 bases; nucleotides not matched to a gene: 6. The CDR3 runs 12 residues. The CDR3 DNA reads TGTGCCAGCACCACGGGGGGGAGGGAGCAGTTCTTC. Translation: CASTTGGREQFF.

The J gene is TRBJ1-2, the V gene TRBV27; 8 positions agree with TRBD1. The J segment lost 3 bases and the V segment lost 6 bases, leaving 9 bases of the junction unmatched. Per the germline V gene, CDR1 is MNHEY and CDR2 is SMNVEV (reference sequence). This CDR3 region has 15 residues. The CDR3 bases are TGTGCCAGCAGCCTTGACAGGGGTTTATACTATGGCTACACCTTC. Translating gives CASSLDRGLYYGYTF.

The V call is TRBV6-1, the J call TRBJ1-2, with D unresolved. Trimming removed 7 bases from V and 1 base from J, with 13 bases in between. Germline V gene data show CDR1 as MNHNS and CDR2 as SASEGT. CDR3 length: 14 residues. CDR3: CASTDMGHNYGYTF. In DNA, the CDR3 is TGTGCCAGCACTGATATGGGCCATAACTATGGCTACACCTTC.

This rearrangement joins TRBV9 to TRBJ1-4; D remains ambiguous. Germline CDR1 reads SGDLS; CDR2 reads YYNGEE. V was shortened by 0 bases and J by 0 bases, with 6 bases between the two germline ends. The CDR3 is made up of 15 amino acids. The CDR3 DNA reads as TGTGCCAGCAGCGTAGACACAGCAACTAATGAAAAACTGTTTTTT. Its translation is CASSVDTATNEKLFF.

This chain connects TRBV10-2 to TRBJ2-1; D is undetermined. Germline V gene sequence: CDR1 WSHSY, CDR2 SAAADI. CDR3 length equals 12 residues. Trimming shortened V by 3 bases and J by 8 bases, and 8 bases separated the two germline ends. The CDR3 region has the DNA TGCGCCAGCAGTGAATGGCTAGATGAGCAGTTCTTC. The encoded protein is CASSEWLDEQFF.

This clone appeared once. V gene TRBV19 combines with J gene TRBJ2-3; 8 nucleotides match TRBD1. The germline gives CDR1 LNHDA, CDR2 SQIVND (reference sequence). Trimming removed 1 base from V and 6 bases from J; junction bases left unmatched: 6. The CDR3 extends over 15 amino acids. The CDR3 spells CASSIGTGKWDTQYF. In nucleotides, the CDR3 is TGTGCCAGTAGTATAGGGACAGGGAAATGGGATACGCAGTATTTT.

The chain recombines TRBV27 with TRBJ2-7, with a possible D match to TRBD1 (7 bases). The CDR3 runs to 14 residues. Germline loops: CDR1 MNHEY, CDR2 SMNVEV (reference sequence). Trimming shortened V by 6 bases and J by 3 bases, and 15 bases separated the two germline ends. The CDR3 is CASSGGTEFYEQYF. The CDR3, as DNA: TGTGCCAGCAGCGGCGGGACAGAATTCTACGAGCAGTACTTC.

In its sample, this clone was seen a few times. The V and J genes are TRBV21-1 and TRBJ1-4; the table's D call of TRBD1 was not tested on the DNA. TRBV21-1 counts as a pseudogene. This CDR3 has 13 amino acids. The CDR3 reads CASSKSGSEKLFF. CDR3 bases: TGTGCCAGCAGCAAATCAGGGTCTGAAAAACTGTTTTTT.

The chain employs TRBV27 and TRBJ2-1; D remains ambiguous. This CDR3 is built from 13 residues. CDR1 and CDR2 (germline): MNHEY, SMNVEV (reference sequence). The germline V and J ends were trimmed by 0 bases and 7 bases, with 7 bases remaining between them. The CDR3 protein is CASSLSRQNEQFF. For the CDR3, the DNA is TGTGCCAGCAGTTTATCGAGGCAAAATGAGCAGTTCTTC.

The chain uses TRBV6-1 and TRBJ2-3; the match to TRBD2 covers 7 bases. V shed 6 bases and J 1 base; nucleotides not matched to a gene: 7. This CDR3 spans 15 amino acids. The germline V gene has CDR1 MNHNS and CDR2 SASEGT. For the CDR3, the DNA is TGTGCCAGCAGGGCTGAGGCGGGGGGCACAGATACGCAGTATTTT. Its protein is CASRAEAGGTDTQYF.

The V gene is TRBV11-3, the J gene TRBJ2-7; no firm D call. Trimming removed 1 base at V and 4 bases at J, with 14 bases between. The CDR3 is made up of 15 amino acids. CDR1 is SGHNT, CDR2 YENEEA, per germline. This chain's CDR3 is CASSLGTVTLYEQYV. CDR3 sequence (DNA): TGTGCCAGCAGCTTAGGTACCGTGACTTTATACGAGCAGTACGTC.

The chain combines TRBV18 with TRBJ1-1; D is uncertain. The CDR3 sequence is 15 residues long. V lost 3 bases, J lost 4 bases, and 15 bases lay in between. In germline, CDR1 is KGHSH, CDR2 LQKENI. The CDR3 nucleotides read TGTGCCAGCTCACCGGTTGCGGGTTCGGCCACTGAAGCTTTCTTT. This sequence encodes CASSPVAGSATEAFF.

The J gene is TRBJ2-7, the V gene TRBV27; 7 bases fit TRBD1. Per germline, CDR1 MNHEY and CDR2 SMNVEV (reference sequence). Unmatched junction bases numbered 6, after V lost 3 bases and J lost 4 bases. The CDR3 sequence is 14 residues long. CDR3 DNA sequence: TGTGCCAGCAGTTTGGCAGGGGGTGGTTACGAGCAGTACTTC. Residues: CASSLAGGGYEQYF.

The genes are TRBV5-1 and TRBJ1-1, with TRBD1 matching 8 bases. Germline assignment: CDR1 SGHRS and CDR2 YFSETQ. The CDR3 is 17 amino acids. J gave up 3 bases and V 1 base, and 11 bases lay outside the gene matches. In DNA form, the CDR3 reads TGCGCCAGCAGCTTGCGCAGGGGGCAAGTGTACGACACTGAAGCTTTCTTT. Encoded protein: CASSLRRGQVYDTEAFF.

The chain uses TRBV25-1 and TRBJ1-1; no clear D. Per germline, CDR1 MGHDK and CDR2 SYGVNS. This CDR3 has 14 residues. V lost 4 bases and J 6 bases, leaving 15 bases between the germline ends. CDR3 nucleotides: TGTGCCAGCAGTGGCCCCGGCGAGGGATCTGAAGCTTTCTTT. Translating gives CASSGPGEGSEAFF.

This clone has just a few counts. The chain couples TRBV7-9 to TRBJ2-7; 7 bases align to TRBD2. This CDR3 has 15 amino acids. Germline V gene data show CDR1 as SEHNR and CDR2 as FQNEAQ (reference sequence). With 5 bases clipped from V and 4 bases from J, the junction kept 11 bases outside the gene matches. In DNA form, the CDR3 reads TGTGCCAGCAGCCAGCGGGGCCCCCGCGGTTACGAGCAGTACTTC. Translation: CASSQRGPRGYEQYF.

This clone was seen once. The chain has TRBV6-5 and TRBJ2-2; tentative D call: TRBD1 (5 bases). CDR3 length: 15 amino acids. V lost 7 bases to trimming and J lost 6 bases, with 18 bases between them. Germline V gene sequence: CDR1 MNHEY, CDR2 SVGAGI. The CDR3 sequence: CASTRTPGGSGELFF. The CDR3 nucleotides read TGTGCCAGCACCCGGACACCCGGTGGTTCCGGGGAGCTGTTTTTT.

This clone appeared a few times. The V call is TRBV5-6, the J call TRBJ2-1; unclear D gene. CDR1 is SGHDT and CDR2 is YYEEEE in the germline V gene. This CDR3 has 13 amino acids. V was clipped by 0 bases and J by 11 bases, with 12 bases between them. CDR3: CASSLAAVQKQFF. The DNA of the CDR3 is TGTGCCAGCAGCTTGGCCGCGGTCCAGAAGCAGTTCTTC.

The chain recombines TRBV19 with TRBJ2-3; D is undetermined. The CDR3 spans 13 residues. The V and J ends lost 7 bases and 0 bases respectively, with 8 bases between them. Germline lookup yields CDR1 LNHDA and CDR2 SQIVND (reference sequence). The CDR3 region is CASKWPSTDTQYF. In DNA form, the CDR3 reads TGTGCCAGTAAATGGCCTAGCACAGATACGCAGTATTTT.

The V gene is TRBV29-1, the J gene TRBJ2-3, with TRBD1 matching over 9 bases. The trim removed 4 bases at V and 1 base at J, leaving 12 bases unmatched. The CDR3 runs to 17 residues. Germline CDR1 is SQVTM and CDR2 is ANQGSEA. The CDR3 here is CSVVVRGQGSRTDTQYF. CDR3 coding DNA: TGCAGCGTTGTAGTTAGAGGACAGGGGTCTCGCACAGATACGCAGTATTTT.

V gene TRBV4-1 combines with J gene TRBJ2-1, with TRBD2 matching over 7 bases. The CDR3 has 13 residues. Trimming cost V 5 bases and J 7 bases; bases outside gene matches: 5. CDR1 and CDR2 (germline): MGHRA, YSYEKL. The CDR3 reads CASSYRGVNEQFF. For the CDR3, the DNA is TGCGCCAGCAGCTACCGGGGGGTAAATGAGCAGTTCTTC.

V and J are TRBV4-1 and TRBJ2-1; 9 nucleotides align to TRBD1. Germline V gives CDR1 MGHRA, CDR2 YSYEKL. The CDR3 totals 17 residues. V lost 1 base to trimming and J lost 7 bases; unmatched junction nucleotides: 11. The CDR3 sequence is CASSQVAAGQGKNEQFF. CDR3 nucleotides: TGCGCCAGCAGCCAAGTAGCGGCGGGACAGGGTAAAAATGAGCAGTTCTTC.

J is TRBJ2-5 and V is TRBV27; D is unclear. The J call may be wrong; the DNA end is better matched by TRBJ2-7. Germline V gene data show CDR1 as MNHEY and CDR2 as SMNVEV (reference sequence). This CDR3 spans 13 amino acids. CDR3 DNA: TGTGCCAGCAGTTTTGGCAGTTACTACGAGCAGTACTTC. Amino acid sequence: CASSFGSYYEQYF.

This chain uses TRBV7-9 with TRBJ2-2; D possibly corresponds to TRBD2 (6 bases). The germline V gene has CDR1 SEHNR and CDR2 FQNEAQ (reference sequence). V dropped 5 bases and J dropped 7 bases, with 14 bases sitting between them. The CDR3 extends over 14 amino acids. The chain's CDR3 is CASSRGGERGELFF. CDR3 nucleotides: TGTGCCAGCAGCCGGGGAGGAGAGCGCGGGGAGCTGTTTTTT.

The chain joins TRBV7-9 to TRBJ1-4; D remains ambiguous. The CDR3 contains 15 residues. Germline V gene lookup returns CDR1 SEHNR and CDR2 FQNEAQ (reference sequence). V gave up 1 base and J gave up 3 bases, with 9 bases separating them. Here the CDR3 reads CASSLESSANEKLFF. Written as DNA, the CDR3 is TGTGCCAGCAGCTTAGAGAGCAGCGCTAATGAAAAACTGTTTTTT. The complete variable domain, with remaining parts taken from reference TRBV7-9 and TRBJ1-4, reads DTGVSQNPRHKITKRGQNVTFRCDPISEHNRLYWYRQTLGQGPEFLTYFQNEAQLEKSRLLSDRFSAERPKGSFSTLEIQRTEQGDSAMYLCASSLESSANEKLFFGSGTQLSVL.

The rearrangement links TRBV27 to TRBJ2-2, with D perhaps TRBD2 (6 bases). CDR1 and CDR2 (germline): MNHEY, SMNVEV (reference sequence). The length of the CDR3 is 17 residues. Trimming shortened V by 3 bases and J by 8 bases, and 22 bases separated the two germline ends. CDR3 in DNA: TGTGCCAGCAGTTTGTATTTTACGGGAGCCGGTTCGGGGGAGCTGTTTTTT. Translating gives CASSLYFTGAGSGELFF.

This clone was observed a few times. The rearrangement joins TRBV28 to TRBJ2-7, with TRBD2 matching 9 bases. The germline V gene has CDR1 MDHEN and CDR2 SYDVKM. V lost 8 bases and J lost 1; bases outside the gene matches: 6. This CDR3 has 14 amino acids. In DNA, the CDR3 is TGTGCCAGCGGTTCGAGCGGGGGGTCCTACGAGCAGTACTTC. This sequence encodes CASGSSGGSYEQYF.